Detailed here is one TCR beta chain. The data derive from a study of CD8+ T cells in alopecia areata. Treatment in this sample: oral pan-JAK inhibitor, 5-10 mg twice daily. PBMCs yielded sorted CD4+ and CD8+ T cells. CDR3 length: 12 residues. Looked up from germline, CDR1 is LNHDA and CDR2 is SQIVND (reference sequence). Losses at the gene ends were 6 bases for V and 6 bases for J; bases not matched to a gene: 3. Sequencing templates came from extracted RNA that was reverse transcribed into cDNA. Only in-frame clones appear in the TCRdb table, and some are missing; sequencing was by immunoSEQ multiplex PCR. The sample yields 150,000 or so clones, 50% to 75% seen once.

The J gene is TRBJ1-1, the V gene TRBV19, with TRBD1 matching over 8 bases. The sample consisted of CD4+ T cells sorted from blood, taken at roughly week 58, from a patient treated with tofacitinib. The clonotype was recovered from a human donor with alopecia areata. The CDR3 DNA sequence: TGTGCCAGTAGAAGACAGGGGTCTGAAGCTTTCTTT. This codes for CASRRQGSEAFF.